Listed below are T cell receptor beta chains from one sample, sequenced in a study of spatial heterogeneity in lung cancer. TCRdb itself ran the 5' RACE reads through MiXCR, one entry per CDR3 protein. This table holds 75,000 to 85,000 distinct CDR3 sequences, approximately 20% found once. The sample in question was PBMCs, obtained at surgery. Source of these receptors: a male donor with early-stage non-small cell lung cancer. Each CDR3 is given with its conserved first and last residue. Fields, in order: D gene, clone size, V gene, J gene, CDR3 protein, CDR3 DNA. The D gene is left open where the match is weak. The size of a clone is reported for some rows only, either as once, few or many, or as a class for expanded clones.

d_call: TRBD1
clone_size: few
v_call: TRBV9
j_call: TRBJ1-2
cdr3_aa: CASSVTGMDYGYTF
cdr3_nt: TGTGCCAGCAGCGTGACAGGGATGGACTATGGCTACACCTTC

d_call: -
clone_size: -
v_call: TRBV12-3/TRBV12-4
j_call: TRBJ2-5
cdr3_aa: CASRLTGSQETQYF
cdr3_nt: TGTGCCAGCAGGCTGACGGGGAGCCAAGAGACCCAGTACTTC

d_call: TRBD1
clone_size: few
v_call: TRBV7-6
j_call: TRBJ1-4
cdr3_aa: CASSLAGQTNEKLFF
cdr3_nt: TGTGCCAGCAGCTTAGCGGGACAGACTAATGAAAAACTGTTTTTT

d_call: -
clone_size: -
v_call: TRBV29-1
j_call: TRBJ2-5
cdr3_aa: CSVWVSEETQYF
cdr3_nt: TGCAGCGTTTGGGTTTCAGAGGAGACCCAGTACTTC

d_call: -
clone_size: -
v_call: TRBV12-3/TRBV12-4
j_call: TRBJ2-1
cdr3_aa: CASSLTGKSYNEQFF
cdr3_nt: TGTGCCAGCAGTTTAACGGGAAAATCGTACAATGAGCAGTTCTTC

d_call: -
clone_size: few
v_call: TRBV6-6
j_call: TRBJ2-3
cdr3_aa: CASSRQMPSTDTQYF
cdr3_nt: TGTGCCAGCAGTCGACAGATGCCTAGCACAGATACGCAGTATTTT

d_call: -
clone_size: -
v_call: TRBV5-4
j_call: TRBJ2-2
cdr3_aa: CASSLGGPGELFF
cdr3_nt: TGTGCCAGCAGCTTAGGGGGGCCCGGGGAGCTGTTTTTT

d_call: TRBD1
clone_size: -
v_call: TRBV5-1
j_call: TRBJ1-2
cdr3_aa: CASSYGQGNYGYTF
cdr3_nt: TGCGCCAGCAGCTACGGACAGGGAAACTATGGCTACACCTTC

d_call: TRBD2
clone_size: few
v_call: TRBV20-1
j_call: TRBJ2-2
cdr3_aa: CSARGSGNGELFF
cdr3_nt: TGCAGTGCTAGGGGTAGCGGGAACGGGGAGCTGTTTTTT

d_call: TRBD2
clone_size: -
v_call: TRBV5-1
j_call: TRBJ2-1
cdr3_aa: CASSLGTSGGSYNEQFF
cdr3_nt: TGCGCCAGCAGCTTGGGGACTAGCGGGGGCTCCTACAATGAGCAGTTCTTC

d_call: -
clone_size: -
v_call: TRBV5-4
j_call: TRBJ2-1
cdr3_aa: CASSLSTTSNVGFF
cdr3_nt: TGTGCCAGCAGCTTGAGCACTACCTCCAATGTGGGGTTCTTC

d_call: -
clone_size: -
v_call: TRBV5-1
j_call: TRBJ2-7
cdr3_aa: CASSLGLSPLEQYF
cdr3_nt: TGCGCCAGCAGCTTGGGCTTATCCCCCCTCGAGCAGTACTTC

d_call: -
clone_size: -
v_call: TRBV9
j_call: TRBJ2-3
cdr3_aa: CASSEGYWDTQYF
cdr3_nt: TGTGCCAGCAGCGAGGGGTACTGGGATACGCAGTATTTT